Listed below are T cell receptor beta chains from one sample, sequenced in a study of T cell responses to AZD1222 COVID-19 vaccine. TCRdb's table, derived via immunoSEQ multiplex PCR, lists solely in-frame clones and lacks some. The sample has fewer than 70,000 clones, roughly 80% seen once. Sequencing used peripheral blood, obtained 28 days after the second AZD1222 dose. The receptors were gathered from an adult who received the AZD1222 COVID-19 vaccine. Each CDR3 is given with its conserved first and last residue. A D gene is named only where the DNA matches it firmly. Some rows have no size entry. The others give once, few or many, or a class for an expanded clone.

v_call	d_call	j_call	clone_size	cdr3_aa	cdr3_nt
TRBV7-3	NA	TRBJ1-1	once	CASSLDIRAGAFF	TGTGCCAGCAGCTTAGATATCAGGGCAGGAGCTTTCTTT
TRBV10-1	NA	TRBJ1-1	NA	CASSPGQNEAFF	TGCGCCAGCAGCCCCGGACAGAATGAAGCTTTCTTT
TRBV30	NA	TRBJ1-1	NA	CAWKEETVSNTEAFF	TGTGCCTGGAAGGAGGAGACAGTTTCGAACACTGAAGCTTTCTTT
TRBV13	NA	TRBJ1-2	NA	CASSLNLGGNYGYTF	TGTGCCAGCAGCTTGAACCTAGGGGGTAACTATGGCTACACCTTC
TRBV7-9	NA	TRBJ2-2	once	CASSLIIAGELFF	TGTGCCAGCAGCTTAATTATCGCCGGGGAGCTGTTTTTT
TRBV15	NA	TRBJ2-3	NA	CATSSLQRVGATDTQYF	TGTGCCACCAGCAGTCTCCAACGTGTGGGGGCCACAGATACGCAGTATTTT
TRBV11-2	TRBD2	TRBJ2-7	NA	CASRTSGGEEQYF	TGTGCCAGCAGAACTAGCGGGGGTGAAGAGCAGTACTTC
TRBV30	NA	TRBJ1-1	NA	CAWSFIRGNTEAFF	TGTGCCTGGAGCTTCATAAGGGGGAACACTGAAGCTTTCTTT
TRBV11-2	NA	TRBJ2-2	few	CASRRGSWNTGELFF	TGTGCCAGCAGGAGAGGAAGTTGGAACACCGGGGAGCTGTTTTTT
TRBV10-3	NA	TRBJ2-5	NA	CAISESTSNGPTQYF	TGTGCCATCAGTGAGTCGACTTCCAACGGCCCGACCCAGTACTTC
TRBV7-6	NA	TRBJ1-1	many	CASSLGRLGPTEAFF	TGTGCCAGCAGCTTAGGGAGACTAGGACCCACTGAAGCTTTCTTT
TRBV6-1	TRBD1	TRBJ1-5	NA	CASSEARGLSQPQHF	TGTGCCAGCAGTGAAGCGAGGGGGCTTAGCCAGCCCCAGCATTTT